A single sample gave rise to the 11 T cell receptor beta chains below, sequenced in a study of T cell changes during pregnancy in multiple sclerosis. The repertoire was sequenced with immunoSEQ multiplex PCR; TCRdb's copy has only in-frame clones and lacks some. The sample has tens of thousands of clones; roughly 92% are singletons. Sequences were derived from CD4+ T cells from peripheral blood mononuclear cells, sampled before pregnancy. These receptors were collected from a female donor with multiple sclerosis, enrolled in a pregnancy study.

This chain links TRBV5-1 with TRBJ1-1; possibly TRBD1 for D (5 bases). Germline lookup yields CDR1 SGHRS and CDR2 YFSETQ. The CDR3 contains 15 residues. V was shortened by 0 bases and J by 0 bases, with 9 bases between the two germline ends. The CDR3 bases are TGCGCCAGCAGCTTGGAAGGGGCCATGAACACTGAAGCTTTCTTT. It is translated as CASSLEGAMNTEAFF.

The chain employs TRBV5-4 and TRBJ2-3; D is perhaps TRBD2 (5 bases). Trimming cost V 7 bases and J 0 bases, with 9 bases left between them. The CDR3 is made up of 13 amino acids. CDR1 and CDR2 from the germline V gene are SGHNT and YYREEE (reference sequence). The DNA of the CDR3 is TGTGCCAGCGGGAGACTTAGCACAGATACGCAGTATTTT. Its protein product is CASGRLSTDTQYF.

The chain combines TRBV28 with TRBJ2-7; D is possibly TRBD2 (6 bases). Looked up from germline, CDR1 is MDHEN and CDR2 is SYDVKM. CDR3 length: 15 amino acids. V was clipped by 6 bases and J by 2 bases, with 17 bases between them. CDR3 residues: CASSPWEEPTYEQYF. The CDR3 coding sequence is TGTGCCAGCAGCCCGTGGGAGGAACCTACCTACGAGCAGTACTTC. The full variable domain, completed using reference TRBV28 and TRBJ2-7, is DVKVTQSSRYLVKRTGEKVFLECVQDMDHENMFWYRQDPGLGLRLIYFSYDVKMKEKGDIPEGYSVSREKKERFSLILESASTNQTSMYLCASSPWEEPTYEQYFGPGTRLTVT.

CDR3 sequence (DNA): TGTGCCAGCAGCGGATTCGGACAGGGGAGAGAGACCCAGTACTTC. As protein: CASSGFGQGRETQYF. The genes are TRBV5-6 and TRBJ2-5; 9 bases are shared with TRBD1. The CDR3 consists of 15 residues. Germline V gene data show CDR1 as SGHDT and CDR2 as YYEEEE. Trimming cost V 4 bases and J 4 bases; bases outside gene matches: 8. Full variable domain (missing parts from reference TRBV5-6 and TRBJ2-5): DAGVTQSPTHLIKTRGQQVTLRCSPKSGHDTVSWYQQALGQGPQFIFQYYEEEERQRGNFPDRFSGHQFPNYSSELNVNALLLGDSALYLCASSGFGQGRETQYFGPGTRLLVL.

This rearrangement joins TRBV27 to TRBJ2-3, with 12 bases aligning to TRBD2. CDR3 length: 16 amino acids. Germline trimming cut 2 bases from V and 6 bases from J; bases unmatched to any gene: 6. Germline-derived CDR1 and CDR2 are MNHEY and SMNVEV (reference sequence). CDR3 sequence (DNA): TGTGCCAGCAGTTTACGACTAGCGGGAGCGGGGGATACGCAGTATTTT. The encoded protein is CASSLRLAGAGDTQYF.

The chain joins TRBV30 to TRBJ1-6; D unclear. Germline V CDR1 and CDR2: GTSNPN, SVGIG (reference sequence). The CDR3 loop spans 12 amino acids. With 2 bases removed from V and 10 bases from J, the gap between germline ends came to 9 bases. Written as DNA, the CDR3 is TGTGCCTGGAGTCTAGGAGGCTCACCCCTCCACTTT. Translating gives CAWSLGGSPLHF. The full variable domain, rest sourced from reference TRBV30 and TRBJ1-6, is SQTIHQWPATLVQPVGSPLSLECTVEGTSNPNLYWYRQAAGRGLQLLFYSVGIGQISSEVPQNLSASRPQDRQFILSSKKLLLSDSGFYLCAWSLGGSPLHFGNGTRLTVT.

The rearrangement uses TRBV7-2 and TRBJ1-3; perhaps TRBD1 as D (6 bases). This CDR3 contains 16 residues. CDR1 SGHTA and CDR2 FQGNSA come from the germline V gene. Trimming removed 5 bases at V and 3 bases at J, with 17 bases between. CDR3 residues: CASSIEDGTYGNTIYF. The CDR3 nucleotides are TGTGCCAGCAGCATAGAGGACGGGACATATGGAAACACCATATATTTT.

V is TRBV5-1 and J is TRBJ2-3; D not resolved. The V end lost 4 bases, the J end lost 0 bases, and 9 bases lay between the germline ends. Germline CDR1 is SGHRS and CDR2 is YFSETQ. The CDR3 spans 14 residues. CDR3 sequence: CASSQTTSTDTQYF. CDR3 in DNA: TGCGCCAGCAGCCAGACAACTAGCACAGATACGCAGTATTTT.

CDR3 residues: CASSVTGGSYLAQHF. The CDR3, as DNA: TGTGCCAGCAGCGTGACAGGGGGAAGCTATTTAGCCCAGCATTTT. The rearrangement links TRBV2 to TRBJ1-5, with TRBD1 matching over 9 bases. Germline trimming cut 6 bases from V and 11 bases from J; bases unmatched to any gene: 14. Germline V lookup: CDR1 SNHLY, CDR2 FYNNEI. The CDR3 is made up of 15 amino acids.

V and J are TRBV21-1 and TRBJ2-1; TRBD2, the table's D call, was not compared with the DNA. TRBV21-1 is flagged as a pseudogene. CDR3 length equals 16 residues. The CDR3, as DNA: TGTGCCAGCAGCAAAGGGAGGTCTAGCGGGCAGAATGAGCAGTTCTTC. As protein: CASSKGRSSGQNEQFF.

The chain carries TRBV12-1 and TRBJ1-2. TRBV12-1 constitutes a pseudogene. CDR3 length equals 18 residues. The CDR3 sequence is CASSRVRRKKSGSYGYTF. CDR3 sequence (DNA): TGTGCCAGCAGCAGAGTCCGTCGGAAAAAGTCGGGGTCCTATGGCTACACCTTC.